The clone carrying this T cell receptor (beta chain) was counted only a few times. RNA extraction was followed by reverse transcription into cDNA, which acted as the sequencing template. Libraries were prepared by immunoSEQ multiplex PCR; TCRdb keeps only in-frame clonotypes and omits some of them. The table lists 110,000 or so clones, 35% to 40% of them singletons. The sample originates from a study of CD8+ T cells in alopecia areata. V shed 6 bases and J 8 bases; nucleotides not matched to a gene: 7. CDR3 length: 15 residues. Germline CDR1 SGHTA, CDR2 FQGNSA. This rearrangement joins TRBV7-2 to TRBJ2-3; 14 positions agree with TRBD2. This sequence originates from a human donor with alopecia areata. The sample consisted of CD4+ T cells sorted from blood. The DNA of the CDR3 is TGTGCCAGCAGGCCGACTAGCGGGGGGGCCGGTACGCAGTATTTT. This translates into CASRPTSGGAGTQYF.